Listed below are T cell receptor beta chains from one sample, sequenced in a study of blood T cell repertoires in COVID-19. Data came from immunoSEQ multiplex PCR; TCRdb stores just in-frame clones and leaves some out. The table records about 240,000 clones, 86% of them present only once. The material sequenced was peripheral blood. All receptors derive from an elderly man with acute or convalescent COVID-19. Both conserved end residues are part of each CDR3. Each record gives: CDR3 length, D gene, J gene, clone size, V gene, CDR3 protein, CDR3 DNA. D genes are given only for firm matches. Size is omitted from some rows. Given values are once, few, many or a class for expanded clones.

length: 13
D: -
J: TRBJ1-1
size: -
V: TRBV28
CDR3: CASKVTMNTEAFF
DNA: TGTGCCTCGAAAGTAACTATGAACACTGAAGCTTTCTTT

length: 15
D: -
J: TRBJ1-1
size: -
V: TRBV19
CDR3: CASTTRPPLSTEAFF
DNA: TGTGCCAGTACCACCAGGCCCCCTCTGTCCACTGAAGCTTTCTTT

length: 17
D: -
J: TRBJ2-7
size: -
V: TRBV28
CDR3: CASARYTRREPLYEQYF
DNA: TGTGCCAGCGCTCGATATACCCGGCGGGAACCGCTCTACGAGCAGTACTTC

length: 14
D: TRBD1
J: TRBJ1-5
size: -
V: TRBV6-5
CDR3: CASRRQGLNQPQHF
DNA: TGTGCCAGCAGACGACAGGGCCTCAATCAGCCCCAGCATTTT

length: 16
D: -
J: TRBJ1-2
size: -
V: TRBV5-6
CDR3: CASSLDRRDFLYGYTF
DNA: TGTGCCAGCAGCTTGGACAGGCGTGACTTTCTCTATGGCTACACCTTC

length: 14
D: -
J: TRBJ1-4
size: -
V: TRBV7-9
CDR3: CASSPAALYEKLFF
DNA: TGTGCCAGCAGCCCCGCGGCCCTCTATGAAAAACTGTTTTTT

length: 16
D: -
J: TRBJ2-7
size: -
V: TRBV5-6
CDR3: CASSSLEGRVPYEQYF
DNA: TGTGCCAGCAGCTCCCTTGAAGGCAGGGTACCCTACGAGCAGTACTTC

length: 13
D: -
J: TRBJ2-7
size: -
V: TRBV24-1
CDR3: CATSDPGDYEQYF
DNA: TGTGCCACCAGTGACCCGGGGGATTACGAGCAGTACTTC

length: 15
D: TRBD1
J: TRBJ1-2
size: -
V: TRBV28
CDR3: CASSLSSGGLYGYTF
DNA: TGTGCCAGCAGTTTATCCTCAGGGGGTCTATATGGCTACACCTTC

length: 16
D: TRBD1
J: TRBJ1-2
size: -
V: TRBV6-6
CDR3: CASRPPGTARIYGYTF
DNA: TGTGCCAGCAGGCCGCCCGGGACAGCGCGTATCTATGGCTACACCTTC

length: 18
D: TRBD1
J: TRBJ1-5
size: -
V: TRBV10-2
CDR3: CASSEGTGGSNSNQPQHF
DNA: TGCGCCAGCAGTGAAGGGACAGGGGGCTCCAATAGCAATCAGCCCCAGCATTTT

length: 16
D: -
J: TRBJ2-3
size: -
V: TRBV28
CDR3: CASSLGGGSSTDTQYF
DNA: TGTGCCAGCAGTTTGGGGGGAGGAAGTAGCACAGATACGCAGTATTTT

length: 13
D: TRBD1
J: TRBJ1-2
size: -
V: TRBV18
CDR3: CASSPDRVYGYTF
DNA: TGTGCCAGCTCTCCAGACAGGGTTTATGGCTACACCTTC

length: 15
D: TRBD2
J: TRBJ2-3
size: -
V: TRBV19
CDR3: CASSILASGEYTQYF
DNA: TGTGCCAGTAGTATCCTGGCTAGCGGGGAATATACGCAGTATTTT

length: 14
D: -
J: TRBJ2-7
size: -
V: TRBV28
CDR3: CASSIPTVGSEQYF
DNA: TGTGCCAGCAGTATCCCGACGGTAGGGAGCGAGCAGTACTTC

length: 15
D: -
J: TRBJ1-3
size: -
V: TRBV4-1
CDR3: CASSPGAGNGNTIYF
DNA: TGCGCCAGCAGCCCAGGAGCGGGTAATGGAAACACCATATATTTT

length: 13
D: -
J: TRBJ2-1
size: -
V: TRBV7-6
CDR3: CASSLVQYNEQFF
DNA: TGTGCCAGCAGCTTAGTTCAATACAATGAGCAGTTCTTC

length: 12
D: TRBD1
J: TRBJ1-2
size: few
V: TRBV2
CDR3: CASDRENYGYTF
DNA: TGTGCCAGCGACAGGGAAAACTATGGCTACACCTTC

length: 17
D: TRBD2
J: TRBJ2-1
size: -
V: TRBV2
CDR3: CASSVTSGGSSYNEQFF
DNA: TGTGCCAGCAGTGTGACTAGCGGGGGGAGCTCCTACAATGAGCAGTTCTTC

length: 15
D: -
J: TRBJ1-3
size: -
V: TRBV4-1
CDR3: CASSQVRGKGNTIYF
DNA: TGCGCCAGCAGCCAAGTACGAGGGAAAGGAAACACCATATATTTT

length: 15
D: -
J: TRBJ2-5
size: few
V: TRBV19
CDR3: CASHKTGTPEGAQYF
DNA: TGTGCCAGTCATAAGACCGGGACCCCCGAGGGGGCCCAGTACTTC

length: 14
D: -
J: TRBJ1-4
size: -
V: TRBV4-3
CDR3: CASSQVGADEKLFF
DNA: TGCGCCAGCAGCCAAGTGGGGGCGGATGAAAAACTGTTTTTT

length: 16
D: TRBD1
J: TRBJ1-2
size: -
V: TRBV18
CDR3: CASSPPKGQANYGYTF
DNA: TGTGCCAGCTCACCACCGAAAGGACAGGCTAACTATGGCTACACCTTC

length: 16
D: TRBD1
J: TRBJ2-3
size: -
V: TRBV13
CDR3: CASSPPGQGIPDTQYF
DNA: TGTGCCAGCAGCCCCCCGGGACAGGGGATCCCAGATACGCAGTATTTT

length: 17
D: TRBD2
J: TRBJ2-1
size: -
V: TRBV5-4
CDR3: CASTRTSGGISYNEQFF
DNA: TGTGCCAGCACCCGGACTAGCGGGGGGATCTCCTACAATGAGCAGTTCTTC

length: 16
D: -
J: TRBJ1-6
size: once
V: TRBV6-6
CDR3: CASSYLRTQDNSPLHF
DNA: TGTGCCAGCAGTTACTTAAGGACACAAGATAATTCACCCCTCCACTTT

length: 15
D: TRBD1
J: TRBJ2-3
size: -
V: TRBV18
CDR3: CASSSRTGGTDTQYF
DNA: TGTGCCAGCTCATCTCGGACAGGGGGCACAGATACGCAGTATTTT

length: 16
D: TRBD2
J: TRBJ2-7
size: -
V: TRBV5-4
CDR3: CASSSQGGSIDHEQYF
DNA: TGTGCCAGCAGCTCTCAGGGCGGGAGTATCGACCACGAGCAGTACTTC

length: 14
D: -
J: TRBJ1-4
size: -
V: TRBV6-5
CDR3: CASSPGGRAEKLFF
DNA: TGTGCCAGCAGCCCGGGGGGTCGGGCTGAAAAACTGTTTTTT

length: 16
D: TRBD1
J: TRBJ2-3
size: -
V: TRBV7-6
CDR3: CASSELRQGTTDTQYF
DNA: TGTGCCAGCAGCGAGCTGCGACAGGGAACCACAGATACGCAGTATTTT

length: 14
D: -
J: TRBJ2-1
size: -
V: TRBV5-1
CDR3: CASGRGRLEDEQFF
DNA: TGCGCCAGCGGCCGGGGGAGACTAGAGGATGAGCAGTTCTTC

length: 15
D: TRBD1
J: TRBJ2-5
size: -
V: TRBV7-2
CDR3: CASSSGTVAQETQYF
DNA: TGTGCCAGCAGCTCGGGGACAGTTGCCCAAGAGACCCAGTACTTC

length: 14
D: -
J: TRBJ2-5
size: -
V: TRBV24-1
CDR3: CATSDPTGGETQYF
DNA: TGTGCCACCAGTGACCCCACCGGAGGAGAGACCCAGTACTTC

length: 14
D: TRBD1
J: TRBJ2-5
size: -
V: TRBV18
CDR3: CASSRDRGQETQYF
DNA: TGTGCCAGCTCACGCGACAGGGGGCAAGAGACCCAGTACTTC

length: 13
D: -
J: TRBJ2-7
size: -
V: TRBV15
CDR3: CATAPQGSYEQYF
DNA: TGTGCCACCGCACCACAGGGTTCCTACGAGCAGTACTTC

length: 16
D: TRBD1
J: TRBJ2-1
size: once
V: TRBV28
CDR3: CASSLLPGTGDDEQFF
DNA: TGTGCCAGCAGTTTGTTGCCCGGGACAGGGGACGATGAGCAGTTCTTC

length: 12
D: -
J: TRBJ2-5
size: -
V: TRBV7-2
CDR3: CASSSLSETQYF
DNA: TGTGCCAGCAGCTCCCTTAGCGAGACCCAGTACTTC

length: 16
D: -
J: TRBJ2-5
size: -
V: TRBV9
CDR3: CASSATTRRGEETQYF
DNA: TGTGCCAGCAGCGCCACCACCAGGAGGGGAGAGGAGACCCAGTACTTC

length: 15
D: -
J: TRBJ1-3
size: -
V: TRBV3-1/TRBV3-2
CDR3: CASSRALDSGNTIYF
DNA: TGTGCCAGCAGCCGGGCGTTAGACTCTGGAAACACCATATATTTT

length: 15
D: -
J: TRBJ1-1
size: -
V: TRBV7-8
CDR3: CASSRTPGKNTEAFF
DNA: TGTGCCAGCAGCCGAACCCCAGGGAAGAACACTGAAGCTTTCTTT

length: 14
D: TRBD1
J: TRBJ1-2
size: -
V: TRBV27
CDR3: CASSFLDRGNGYTF
DNA: TGTGCCAGCAGTTTCCTCGACAGGGGAAATGGCTACACCTTC

length: 12
D: -
J: TRBJ1-5
size: -
V: TRBV18
CDR3: CASRQSNQPQHF
DNA: TGTGCCAGCCGACAGAGCAATCAGCCCCAGCATTTT

length: 16
D: TRBD1
J: TRBJ2-1
size: -
V: TRBV6-4
CDR3: CASSDSGTGGIYEQFF
DNA: TGTGCCAGCAGTGACTCTGGGACAGGGGGAATCTATGAGCAGTTCTTC

length: 14
D: -
J: TRBJ1-1
size: -
V: TRBV5-8
CDR3: CASSLAGGRHQAFF
DNA: TGTGCCAGCAGCTTGGCCGGTGGTCGCCACCAAGCTTTCTTT

length: 16
D: -
J: TRBJ1-5
size: -
V: TRBV7-8
CDR3: CASSLEAGRVGQPQHF
DNA: TGTGCCAGCAGCTTAGAGGCAGGGAGGGTTGGTCAGCCCCAGCATTTT